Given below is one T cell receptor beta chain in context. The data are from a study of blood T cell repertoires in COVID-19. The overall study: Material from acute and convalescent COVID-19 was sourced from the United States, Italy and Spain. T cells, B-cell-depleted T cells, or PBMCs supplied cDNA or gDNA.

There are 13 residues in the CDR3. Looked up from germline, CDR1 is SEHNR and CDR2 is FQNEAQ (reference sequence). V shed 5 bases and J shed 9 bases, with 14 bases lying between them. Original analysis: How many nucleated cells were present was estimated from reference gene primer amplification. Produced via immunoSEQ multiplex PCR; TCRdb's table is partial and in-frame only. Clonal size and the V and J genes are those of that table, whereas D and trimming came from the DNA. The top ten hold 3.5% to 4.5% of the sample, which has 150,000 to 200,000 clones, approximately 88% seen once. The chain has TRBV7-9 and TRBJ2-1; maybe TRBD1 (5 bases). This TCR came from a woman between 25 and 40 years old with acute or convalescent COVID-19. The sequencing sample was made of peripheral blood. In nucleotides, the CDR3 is TGTGCCAGCAGCCCGATCAGGGTTGGTGAGCAGTTCTTC. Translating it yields CASSPIRVGEQFF.